The entry that follows covers one T cell receptor beta chain sequence. A Clinical Activity Score of at least 3, a NOSPECS grade of at least 4 and a duration under 3 months were recorded in the ophthalmopathy patients. The data stem from a study of T cells in Graves' hyperthyroidism and ophthalmopathy. Amplification of TCR beta CDR3 regions was performed using RNA transcripts as template. Using the HTBI primer set, a first-round RT-PCR was run on the TCR CDR3. TCRdb reanalysed the multiplex PCR reads using MiXCR and keeps one entry per CDR3 protein. The sample gives fewer than 500,000 distinct CDR3 sequences, approximately 15% of which show up once; about 20% is in the top ten. This CDR3 region has 17 residues. In germline, CDR1 is SGHVS, CDR2 FQNEAQ. V shed 0 bases, J shed 4 bases, and the junction held 7 bases outside the gene matches.

The chain has TRBV7-8 and TRBJ2-3; 10 bases line up with TRBD2. The origin of this receptor is a woman aged 25-40 years with Graves' ophthalmopathy. Sequencing input: blood. CDR3 DNA: TGTGCCAGCAGCTTAGCCCTTGAGCGGGGGGGCCCAGATACGCAGTATTTT. Protein product: CASSLALERGGPDTQYF.